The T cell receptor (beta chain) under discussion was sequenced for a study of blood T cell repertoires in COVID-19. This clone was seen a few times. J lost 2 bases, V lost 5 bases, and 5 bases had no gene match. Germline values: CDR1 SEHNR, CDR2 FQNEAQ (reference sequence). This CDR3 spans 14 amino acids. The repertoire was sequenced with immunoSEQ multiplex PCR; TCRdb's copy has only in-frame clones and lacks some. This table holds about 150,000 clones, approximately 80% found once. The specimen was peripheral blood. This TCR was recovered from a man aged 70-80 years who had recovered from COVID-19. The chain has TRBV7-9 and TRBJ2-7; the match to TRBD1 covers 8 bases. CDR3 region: CASSGGQGAYEQYF. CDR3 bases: TGTGCCAGCAGCGGAGGACAGGGAGCCTACGAGCAGTACTTC.